A single sample gave rise to the 13 T cell receptor beta chains below, sequenced in a study of CD8+CD57+ T cells in acquired aplastic anemia. Both TCR beta VDJ combination and CDR3 sequence profiling were carried out. Genomic DNA was the template for this profiling. One entry per CDR3 protein results from TCRdb running MiXCR on the reads. The sample includes some 120,000 distinct CDR3 sequences, around 50% of them seen just once. Specimen: sorted CD4+, CD8+, or CD8+CD57+ T cells (not recorded which) from PBMCs. These receptors were taken from a human donor in good health, serving as a control.

The table lists this clonotype with many counts. The rearrangement joins TRBV2 to TRBJ2-5; the match to TRBD2 covers 10 bases. The germline V gene has CDR1 SNHLY and CDR2 FYNNEI. The junction had 5 bases not matched to a gene; V was cut back by 6 bases and J by 1 base. CDR3 length: 15 amino acids. The CDR3 spells CASREPSGGQETQYF. In DNA, the CDR3 is TGTGCCAGCAGAGAACCTAGCGGGGGCCAAGAGACCCAGTACTTC.

On this clonotype itself: At one of its ends the junction is not consistent with the germline gene, which may arise from a read error. The chain combines TRBV13 with TRBJ2-7, with TRBD1 identical over 9 bases. The CDR3 spans 15 residues. Germline CDR1 and CDR2: PRHDT and FYEKMQ (reference sequence). The CDR3: CASSRPGTGHYERYF. The CDR3 coding sequence is TGTGCCAGCAGTAGACCTGGGACAGGGCACTACGAGCGGTACTTC.

The chain has TRBV12-3 or TRBV12-4 and TRBJ2-3; TRBD2 matches at 7 bases. This CDR3 has 13 residues. The V and J ends lost 7 bases and 3 bases, in that order; junction bases with no gene match: 4. This CDR3 reads CASTLRGTDTQYF. Here the CDR3 DNA reads TGTGCCAGCACCTTGCGGGGGACAGATACGCAGTATTTT.

The chain combines TRBV7-2 with TRBJ2-2; 9 nucleotides agree with TRBD1. In germline, CDR1 is SGHTA, CDR2 FQGNSA. Trimming took 4 bases from V and 5 from J; bases not matched to a gene: 5. The CDR3 is made up of 15 amino acids. The CDR3 reads CASSWGTGKTGELFF. Here the CDR3 DNA reads TGTGCCAGCAGCTGGGGGACAGGGAAGACCGGGGAGCTGTTTTTT.

Many counts were recorded for this clonotype. J is TRBJ1-6 and V is TRBV7-8, with D uncertain. This CDR3 region has 17 residues. Trimming took off 4 bases at V and 0 bases at J, with 13 bases between the two ends. The germline CDR1 and CDR2 sequences are SGHVS and FQNEAQ. CDR3 region: CASSSRHGSSYNSPLHF. CDR3 bases: TGTGCCAGCAGCTCAAGGCATGGGAGCTCCTATAATTCACCCCTCCACTTT.

This clonotype has a count of ten or more. The rearrangement uses TRBV6-5 and TRBJ1-1; D not resolved. V lost 7 bases, J lost 1 base, and 10 bases lay in between. CDR3 length equals 13 residues. In germline, CDR1 is MNHEY, CDR2 SVGAGI. CDR3 sequence (DNA): TGTGCCAGCACCAGGACCGGGAACACTGAAGCTTTCTTT. Amino acids: CASTRTGNTEAFF.

This clonotype was seen repeatedly, ten times or more. The J gene is TRBJ2-2, the V gene TRBV5-4, with a weak D call TRBD1 (5 bases). From germline, CDR1 is SGHNT and CDR2 YYREEE (reference sequence). This CDR3 region has 14 residues. V was clipped by 2 bases and J by 6 bases, with 11 bases between them. The CDR3 nucleotides are TGTGCCAGCAGCTTAGCAGGGATCGCCGGGGAGCTGTTTTTT. This translates into CASSLAGIAGELFF.

The V call is TRBV5-1, the J call TRBJ2-5; 16 bases line up with TRBD2. This CDR3 contains 17 residues. J was trimmed by 5 bases and V by 4 bases; bases with no gene match: 8. Germline V CDR1 and CDR2: SGHRS, YFSETQ. CDR3 residues: CASSPGTSGGAGETQYF. The CDR3, as DNA: TGCGCCAGCAGCCCTGGGACTAGCGGGGGGGCTGGGGAGACCCAGTACTTC.

At least ten counts were recorded for this clonotype. The chain employs TRBV20-1 and TRBJ2-3, with D unresolved. Germline V gene data show CDR1 as DFQATT and CDR2 as SNEGSKA (reference sequence). V was trimmed by 0 bases and J by 6 bases, leaving 16 bases between them. This CDR3 is 15 amino acids long. The CDR3 DNA reads as TGCAGTGCTAGAGATCTAGGTACTTCTAAGGATACGCAGTATTTT. Translated: CSARDLGTSKDTQYF.

This clonotype was counted at least ten times. The chain carries TRBV3-1 and TRBJ1-2; D is undetermined. Trimming pared 3 bases from V and 5 bases from J, leaving 13 bases between. Germline CDR1 is LGHDT and CDR2 is YNNKEL (reference sequence). The CDR3 spans 14 residues. The DNA for the CDR3 is TGTGCCAGCAGCCATGCCCGGGCGGGATATGGCTACACCTTC. Its protein is CASSHARAGYGYTF.

This chain joins TRBV10-2 and TRBJ2-1, with D perhaps TRBD1 or TRBD2 (5 bases each). This CDR3 spans 14 amino acids. Trimming took 6 bases from V and 8 from J, leaving 17 bases between them. Germline lookup yields CDR1 WSHSY and CDR2 SAAADI. The CDR3 nucleotides read TGCGCCAGCAGGGGGGACGGCCACCCGTATGAGCAGTTCTTC. As protein: CASRGDGHPYEQFF.

The rearrangement links TRBV5-1 to TRBJ2-7; 7 nucleotides agree with TRBD1. The ends lost 0 bases at V and 3 bases at J; junction bases unmatched: 6. The CDR3 runs to 15 residues. The germline CDR1 and CDR2 sequences are SGHRS and YFSETQ. In nucleotides, the CDR3 is TGCGCCAGCAGCTTGGTCCCAGGGGGATACTACGAGCAGTACTTC. Residues: CASSLVPGGYYEQYF. Supplemented by reference TRBV5-1 and TRBJ2-7, the full variable domain reads KAGVTQTPRYLIKTRGQQVTLSCSPISGHRSVSWYQQTPGQGLQFLFEYFSETQRNKGNFPGRFSGRQFSNSRSEMNVSTLELGDSALYLCASSLVPGGYYEQYFGPGTRLTVT.

V gene TRBV7-9 combines with J gene TRBJ1-2; 9 bases align to TRBD1. The junction had 6 bases not matched to a gene; V was cut back by 5 bases and J by 5 bases. CDR3 length: 14 amino acids. Germline lookup yields CDR1 SEHNR and CDR2 FQNEAQ (reference sequence). The CDR3 DNA reads TGTGCCAGCAGCGACCGGACAGGGGAGTATGGCTACACCTTC. It encodes CASSDRTGEYGYTF.